Below are 13 T cell receptor beta chains sequenced from a single sample in a study of T cell repertoires in cytomegalovirus infection. TCRdb processed the reads anew with MiXCR; each CDR3 protein has one entry. The sample carries roughly 860,000 distinct CDR3 sequences, around a third recorded once. Their antigens are not known. Source: cultured CD8+ T cells from PBMCs, taken from culture after CMV antigen stimulation. The receptors here all came from a human donor in good health (CMV status not recorded). Some clones in this sample may be carry-over from other donors' samples.

The chain couples TRBV20-1 to TRBJ1-5; D gene uncertain. Trimming cost V 3 bases and J 0 bases, with 12 bases left between them. This CDR3 comprises 15 residues. Per germline, CDR1 DFQATT and CDR2 SNEGSKA (reference sequence). CDR3 coding DNA: TGCAGTGCTAGTGGTACGGCCTATAGCAATCAGCCCCAGCATTTT. Protein: CSASGTAYSNQPQHF.

This chain joins TRBV13 and TRBJ1-1; tentative D call: TRBD1 (6 bases). The CDR3 has 12 amino acids. From germline, CDR1 is PRHDT and CDR2 FYEKMQ (reference sequence). CDR3 protein: CASWGGGTEAFF. The CDR3 region has the DNA TGTGCTTCTTGGGGGGGCGGCACTGAAGCTTTCTTT.

The rearrangement joins TRBV27 to TRBJ2-7; weak D call: TRBD1 (6 bases). CDR3 length: 15 residues. Trimming shortened V by 0 bases and J by 4 bases, and 13 bases separated the two germline ends. Germline values: CDR1 MNHEY, CDR2 SMNVEV (reference sequence). This CDR3 reads CASSLSAGVDYEQYF. The CDR3 DNA follows: TGTGCCAGCAGTTTATCGGCAGGGGTCGATTACGAGCAGTACTTC.

The table lists this clonotype with many counts. This chain joins TRBV12-3 or TRBV12-4 and TRBJ2-3; 8 bases align to TRBD2. The J segment lost 2 bases and the V segment lost 10 bases, leaving 8 bases of the junction unmatched. The CDR3 consists of 14 residues. The CDR3 DNA reads as TGTGCCACCGGGAGGGCAGGGCCCACAGATACGCAGTATTTT. Translation gives CATGRAGPTDTQYF.

This chain joins TRBV7-6 and TRBJ2-1; 7 bases map to TRBD1. The CDR3 loop spans 18 amino acids. Losses at the gene ends were 0 bases for V and 1 base for J; bases not matched to a gene: 9. Germline CDR1 is SGHVS and CDR2 is FNYEAQ. The CDR3 loop is CASSLAAQGMGSYNEQFF. The CDR3 DNA follows: TGTGCCAGCAGCTTAGCCGCACAGGGGATGGGTTCCTACAATGAGCAGTTCTTC.

This sequence joins TRBV4-3 and TRBJ2-5; D is uncertain. V dropped 0 bases and J dropped 5 bases, with 10 bases sitting between them. The CDR3 covers 14 residues. Germline lookup yields CDR1 LGHNA and CDR2 YSLEER. In nucleotides, the CDR3 is TGCGCCAGCAGCCAAGATTGGAGCGCTGAGACCCAGTACTTC. Translating it yields CASSQDWSAETQYF.

The rearrangement uses TRBV18 and TRBJ2-1; unclear D gene. Trimming shortened V by 0 bases and J by 4 bases, and 13 bases separated the two germline ends. The V gene's germline CDR1 is KGHSH and CDR2 LQKENI. The CDR3 runs to 16 residues. The CDR3 sequence: CASSPPETYGYNEQFF. CDR3 nucleotide sequence: TGTGCCAGCTCACCACCTGAAACATACGGTTACAATGAGCAGTTCTTC.

V gene TRBV27 combines with J gene TRBJ2-7; D remains ambiguous. This CDR3 has 16 amino acids. The germline gives CDR1 MNHEY, CDR2 SMNVEV (reference sequence). V was pared by 3 bases and J by 0 bases, with 15 bases between. The CDR3: CASSLTLTYSSYEQYF. As DNA, the CDR3 is TGTGCCAGCAGTTTGACACTGACATATAGCTCCTACGAGCAGTACTTC.

This clonotype was counted ten times or more. The V gene is TRBV7-8, the J gene TRBJ2-3; TRBD2 matches at 10 bases. The CDR3 has 17 residues. Germline V CDR1 and CDR2: SGHVS, FQNEAQ. With 4 bases clipped from V and 0 bases from J, the junction kept 7 bases outside the gene matches. The CDR3 bases are TGTGCCAGCAGCTCCGGACTAGCGGTACCTAGCACAGATACGCAGTATTTT. Protein sequence: CASSSGLAVPSTDTQYF.

The table lists this clonotype with many counts. The chain has TRBV7-8 and TRBJ1-5; 9 nucleotides agree with TRBD1. V shed 5 bases and J 6 bases; nucleotides not matched to a gene: 17. The CDR3 sequence is 18 residues long. In germline, CDR1 is SGHVS, CDR2 FQNEAQ. The CDR3 is CASSHGTGGLSVSQPQHF. The CDR3 DNA reads TGTGCCAGCAGCCATGGCACAGGGGGCCTATCGGTGAGTCAGCCCCAGCATTTT.

The chain employs TRBV10-3 and TRBJ2-1, with D perhaps matching TRBD1 or TRBD2 (6 bases each). The CDR3 is 16 amino acids. V was trimmed by 0 bases and J by 5 bases, leaving 14 bases between them. Looked up from germline, CDR1 is ENHRY and CDR2 is SYGVKD. CDR3 loop: CAISESSGEVDNEQFF. CDR3 DNA sequence: TGTGCCATCAGTGAGTCCTCAGGGGAGGTTGACAATGAGCAGTTCTTC.

The rearrangement links TRBV20-1 to TRBJ2-7, with D unclear. Trimming stripped 1 base from V and 0 bases from J, with 10 bases between. CDR1 and CDR2 from the germline V gene are DFQATT and SNEGSKA (reference sequence). The CDR3 is 14 amino acids. The CDR3 spells CSARGSQLSYEQYF. CDR3 bases: TGCAGTGCTAGAGGTTCGCAGCTCTCCTACGAGCAGTACTTC.

This clonotype was seen more than once but under ten times. The rearrangement uses TRBV4-1 and TRBJ2-3; 10 positions match TRBD2. Looked up from germline, CDR1 is MGHRA and CDR2 is YSYEKL. The CDR3 totals 20 residues. J was trimmed by 1 base and V by 4 bases; bases with no gene match: 17. As DNA, the CDR3 is TGCGCCAGCAGCCCTACTGTCCGCCAAGTAGCGGGGGGCGGCACAGATACGCAGTATTTT. This encodes CASSPTVRQVAGGGTDTQYF.